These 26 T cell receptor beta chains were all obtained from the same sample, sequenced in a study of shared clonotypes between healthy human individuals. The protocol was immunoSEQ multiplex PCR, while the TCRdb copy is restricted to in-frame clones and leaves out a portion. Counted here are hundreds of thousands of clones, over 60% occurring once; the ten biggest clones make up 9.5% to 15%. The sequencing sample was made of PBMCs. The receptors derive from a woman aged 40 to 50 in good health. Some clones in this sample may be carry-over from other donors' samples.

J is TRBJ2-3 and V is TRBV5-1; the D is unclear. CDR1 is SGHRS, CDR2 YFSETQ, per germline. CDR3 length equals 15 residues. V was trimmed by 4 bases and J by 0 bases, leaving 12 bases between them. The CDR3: CASSLTDASTDTQYF. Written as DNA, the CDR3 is TGCGCCAGCAGCCTGACTGACGCTAGCACAGATACGCAGTATTTT.

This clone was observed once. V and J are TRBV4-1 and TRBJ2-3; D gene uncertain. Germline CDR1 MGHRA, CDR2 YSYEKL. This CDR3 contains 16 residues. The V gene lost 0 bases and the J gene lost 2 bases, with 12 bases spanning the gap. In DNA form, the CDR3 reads TGCGCCAGCAGCCAAGATCCGTCGTTCCCCACAGATACGCAGTATTTT. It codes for CASSQDPSFPTDTQYF.

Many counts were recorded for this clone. DNA of the CDR3: TGCGCCAGCAGCTTGGATGTTGGCGATTTTTATACGCAGTATTTT. Protein: CASSLDVGDFYTQYF. The chain links TRBV5-1 to TRBJ2-3; no reliable D call. The CDR3 sequence is 15 residues long. Germline CDR1 is SGHRS and CDR2 is YFSETQ. The germline V and J ends were trimmed by 0 bases and 7 bases, with 15 bases remaining between them.

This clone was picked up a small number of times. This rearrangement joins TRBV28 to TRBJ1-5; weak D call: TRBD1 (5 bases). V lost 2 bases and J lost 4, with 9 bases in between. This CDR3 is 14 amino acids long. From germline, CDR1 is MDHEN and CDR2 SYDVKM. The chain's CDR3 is CASSLGGGNQPQHF. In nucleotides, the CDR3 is TGTGCCAGCAGTTTAGGCGGGGGGAATCAGCCCCAGCATTTT. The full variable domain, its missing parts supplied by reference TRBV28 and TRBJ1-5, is DVKVTQSSRYLVKRTGEKVFLECVQDMDHENMFWYRQDPGLGLRLIYFSYDVKMKEKGDIPEGYSVSREKKERFSLILESASTNQTSMYLCASSLGGGNQPQHFGDGTRLSIL.

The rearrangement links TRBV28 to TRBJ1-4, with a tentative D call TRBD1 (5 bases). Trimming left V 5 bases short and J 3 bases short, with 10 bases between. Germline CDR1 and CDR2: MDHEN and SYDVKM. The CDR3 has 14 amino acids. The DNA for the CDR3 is TGTGCCAGCAGTCCTGGGGACTCTAATGAAAAACTGTTTTTT. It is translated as CASSPGDSNEKLFF.

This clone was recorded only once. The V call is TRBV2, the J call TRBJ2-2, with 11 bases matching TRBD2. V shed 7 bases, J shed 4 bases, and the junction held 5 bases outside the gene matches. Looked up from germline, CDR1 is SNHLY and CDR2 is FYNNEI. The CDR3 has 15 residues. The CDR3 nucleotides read TGTGCCAGCACCCCGACTAGCGGGGTCACCGGGGAGCTGTTTTTT. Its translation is CASTPTSGVTGELFF.

The chain's CDR3 is CASSLAVRTGGLGSYEQYF. CDR3 DNA sequence: TGTGCCAGCAGCTTAGCGGTGAGAACAGGGGGACTGGGGTCCTACGAGCAGTACTTC. This chain joins TRBV7-7 and TRBJ2-7; TRBD1 matches 8 bases. Germline CDR1 and CDR2: SSHAT and FNYEAQ (reference sequence). J lost 1 base, V lost 0 bases, and 14 bases had no gene match. The CDR3 length is 19 residues.

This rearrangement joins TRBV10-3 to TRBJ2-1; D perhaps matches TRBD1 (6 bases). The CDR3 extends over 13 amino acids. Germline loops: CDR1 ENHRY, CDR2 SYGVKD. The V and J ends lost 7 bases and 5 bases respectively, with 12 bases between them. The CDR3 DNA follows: TGTGCCATCACCGGACAGCTGGACAATGAGCAGTTCTTC. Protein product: CAITGQLDNEQFF.

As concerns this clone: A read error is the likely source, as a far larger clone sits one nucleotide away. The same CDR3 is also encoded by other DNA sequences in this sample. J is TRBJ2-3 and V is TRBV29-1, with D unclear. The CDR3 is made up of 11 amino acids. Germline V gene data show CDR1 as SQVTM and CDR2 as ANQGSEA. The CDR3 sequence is CSTGVTDTQYF. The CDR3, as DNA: TGTAGCACCGGAGTCACAGATACGCAGTATTTT.

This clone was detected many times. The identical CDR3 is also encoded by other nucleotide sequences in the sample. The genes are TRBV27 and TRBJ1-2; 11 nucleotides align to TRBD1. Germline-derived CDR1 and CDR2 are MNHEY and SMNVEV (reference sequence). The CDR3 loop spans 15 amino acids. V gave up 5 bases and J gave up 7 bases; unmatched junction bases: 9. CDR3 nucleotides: TGTGCCAGCAGTCCTTTAGGACAGGGGGCGTCTGGCTACACCTTC. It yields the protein CASSPLGQGASGYTF.

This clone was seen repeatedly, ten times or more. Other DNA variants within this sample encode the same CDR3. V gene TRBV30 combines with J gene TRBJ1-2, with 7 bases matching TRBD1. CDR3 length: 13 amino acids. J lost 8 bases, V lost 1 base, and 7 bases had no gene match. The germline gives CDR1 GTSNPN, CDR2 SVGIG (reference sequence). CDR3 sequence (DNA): TGTGCCTGGAGTGCCCTAGGGGGCTTAGGCTACACCTTC. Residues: CAWSALGGLGYTF. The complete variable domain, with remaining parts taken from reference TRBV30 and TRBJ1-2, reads SQTIHQWPATLVQPVGSPLSLECTVEGTSNPNLYWYRQAAGRGLQLLFYSVGIGQISSEVPQNLSASRPQDRQFILSSKKLLLSDSGFYLCAWSALGGLGYTFGSGTRLTVV.

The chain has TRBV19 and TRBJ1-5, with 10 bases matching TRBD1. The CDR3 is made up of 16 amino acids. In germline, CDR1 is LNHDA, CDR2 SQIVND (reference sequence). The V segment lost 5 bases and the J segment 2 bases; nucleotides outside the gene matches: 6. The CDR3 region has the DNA TGTGCCAGTAGTGGAGGGACAGGGGACGGCAATCAGCCCCAGCATTTT. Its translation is CASSGGTGDGNQPQHF.

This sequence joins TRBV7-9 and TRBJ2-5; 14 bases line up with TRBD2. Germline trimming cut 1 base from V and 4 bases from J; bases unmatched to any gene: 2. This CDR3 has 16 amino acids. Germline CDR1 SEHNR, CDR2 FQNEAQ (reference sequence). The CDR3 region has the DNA TGTGCCAGCAGCTTAGACGGGACTAGCGGGAGAGAGACCCAGTACTTC. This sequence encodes CASSLDGTSGRETQYF.

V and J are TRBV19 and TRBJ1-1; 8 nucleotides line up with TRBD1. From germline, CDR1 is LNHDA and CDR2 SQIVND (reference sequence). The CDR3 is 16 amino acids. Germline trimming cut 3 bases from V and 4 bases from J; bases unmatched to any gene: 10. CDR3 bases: TGTGCCAGTAGTATCTACAGGGGGAGGGTAGTCACTGAAGCTTTCTTT. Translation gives CASSIYRGRVVTEAFF.

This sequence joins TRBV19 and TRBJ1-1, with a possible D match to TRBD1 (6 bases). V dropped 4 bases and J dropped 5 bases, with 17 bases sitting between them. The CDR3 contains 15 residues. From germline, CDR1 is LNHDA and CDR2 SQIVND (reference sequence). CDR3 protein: CASSTQTGWETEAFF. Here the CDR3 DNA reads TGTGCCAGTAGTACCCAGACAGGATGGGAAACTGAAGCTTTCTTT.

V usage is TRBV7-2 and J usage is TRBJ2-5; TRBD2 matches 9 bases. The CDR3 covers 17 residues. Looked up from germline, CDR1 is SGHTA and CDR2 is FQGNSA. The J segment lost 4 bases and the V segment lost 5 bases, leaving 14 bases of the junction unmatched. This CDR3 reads CASSKYSFSGSGETQYF. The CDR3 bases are TGTGCCAGCAGCAAATACAGTTTTAGCGGGAGTGGAGAGACCCAGTACTTC.

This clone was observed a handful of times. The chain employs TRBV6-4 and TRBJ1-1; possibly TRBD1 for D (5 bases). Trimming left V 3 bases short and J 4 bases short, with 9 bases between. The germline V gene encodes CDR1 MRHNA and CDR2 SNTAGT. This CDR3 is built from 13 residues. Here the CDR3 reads CASSEGVGTEAFF. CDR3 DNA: TGTGCCAGCAGTGAAGGGGTGGGCACTGAAGCTTTCTTT.

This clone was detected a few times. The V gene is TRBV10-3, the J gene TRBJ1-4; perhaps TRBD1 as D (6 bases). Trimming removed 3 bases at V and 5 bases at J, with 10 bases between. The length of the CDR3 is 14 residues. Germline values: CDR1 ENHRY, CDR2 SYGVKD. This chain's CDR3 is CAISDRTENEKLFF. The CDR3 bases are TGTGCCATCAGTGACCGGACAGAGAATGAAAAACTGTTTTTT.

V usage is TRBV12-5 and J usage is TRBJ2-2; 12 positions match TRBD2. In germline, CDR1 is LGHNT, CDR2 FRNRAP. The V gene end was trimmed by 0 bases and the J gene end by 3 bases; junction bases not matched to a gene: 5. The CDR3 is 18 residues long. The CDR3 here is CASGLVLAGGPYTGELFF. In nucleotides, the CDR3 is TGTGCTAGTGGTTTGGTCCTAGCGGGAGGGCCATACACCGGGGAGCTGTTTTTT.

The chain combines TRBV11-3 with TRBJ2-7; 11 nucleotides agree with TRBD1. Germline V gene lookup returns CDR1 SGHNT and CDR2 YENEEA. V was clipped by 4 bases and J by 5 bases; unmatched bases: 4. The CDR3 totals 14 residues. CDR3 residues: CASSSRTGGDEQYF. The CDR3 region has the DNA TGTGCCAGCAGCTCCCGGACAGGGGGCGACGAGCAGTACTTC.

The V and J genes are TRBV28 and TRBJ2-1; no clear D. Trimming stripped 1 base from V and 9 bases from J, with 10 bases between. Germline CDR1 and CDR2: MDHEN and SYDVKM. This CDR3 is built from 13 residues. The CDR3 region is CASSLSLGGEQFF. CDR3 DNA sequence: TGTGCCAGCAGTTTATCCTTGGGTGGTGAGCAGTTCTTC.

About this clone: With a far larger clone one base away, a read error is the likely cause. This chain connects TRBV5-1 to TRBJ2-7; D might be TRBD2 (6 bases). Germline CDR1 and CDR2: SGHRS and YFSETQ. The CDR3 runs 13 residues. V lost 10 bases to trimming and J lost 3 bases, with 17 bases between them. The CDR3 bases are TGCGCCGGCATGCTGCGGGGTGGCTACGAGCAGTACTTC. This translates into CAGMLRGGYEQYF.

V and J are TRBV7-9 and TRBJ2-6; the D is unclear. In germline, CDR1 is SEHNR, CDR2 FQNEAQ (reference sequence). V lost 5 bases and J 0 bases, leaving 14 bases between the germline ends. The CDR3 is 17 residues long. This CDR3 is CASSPNPFSSGANVLTF. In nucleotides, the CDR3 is TGTGCCAGCAGCCCAAACCCCTTCAGCTCTGGGGCCAACGTCCTGACTTTC.

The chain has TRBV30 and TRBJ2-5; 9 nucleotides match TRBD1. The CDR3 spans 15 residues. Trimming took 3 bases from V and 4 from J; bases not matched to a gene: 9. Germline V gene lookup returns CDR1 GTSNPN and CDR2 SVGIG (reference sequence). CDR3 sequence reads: CAWSPGQGHGETQYF. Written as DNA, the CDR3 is TGTGCCTGGAGCCCCGGACAGGGGCATGGAGAGACCCAGTACTTC.

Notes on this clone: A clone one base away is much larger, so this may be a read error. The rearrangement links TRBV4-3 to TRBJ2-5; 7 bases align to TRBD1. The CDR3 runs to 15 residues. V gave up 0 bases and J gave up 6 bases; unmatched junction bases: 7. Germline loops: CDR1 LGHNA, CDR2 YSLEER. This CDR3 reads CASSQDKTGQKTQYF. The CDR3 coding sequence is TGCGCCAGCAGCCAAGATAAGACAGGGCAAAAGACCCAGTACTTC.

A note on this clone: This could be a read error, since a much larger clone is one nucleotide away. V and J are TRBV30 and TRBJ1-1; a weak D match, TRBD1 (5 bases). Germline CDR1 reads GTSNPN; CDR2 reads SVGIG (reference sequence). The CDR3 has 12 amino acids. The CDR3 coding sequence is TGTGCCTGGAGTGCAGGGATACCTGAAGCTTCCTTT. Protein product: CAWSAGIPEASF.